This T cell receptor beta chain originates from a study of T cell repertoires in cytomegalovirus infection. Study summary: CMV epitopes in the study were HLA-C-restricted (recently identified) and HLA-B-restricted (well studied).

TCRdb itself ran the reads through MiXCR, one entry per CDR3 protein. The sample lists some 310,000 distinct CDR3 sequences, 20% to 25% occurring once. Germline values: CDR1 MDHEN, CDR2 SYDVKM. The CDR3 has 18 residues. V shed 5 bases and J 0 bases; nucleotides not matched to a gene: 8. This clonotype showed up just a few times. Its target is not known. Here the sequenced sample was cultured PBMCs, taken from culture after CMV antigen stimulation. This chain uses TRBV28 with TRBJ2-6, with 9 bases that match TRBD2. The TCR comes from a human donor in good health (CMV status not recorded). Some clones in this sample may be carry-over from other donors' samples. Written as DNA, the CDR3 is TGTGCCAGCAGTCTAGCGGGACGGCTTACCTCTGGGGCCAACGTCCTGACTTTC. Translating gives CASSLAGRLTSGANVLTF.